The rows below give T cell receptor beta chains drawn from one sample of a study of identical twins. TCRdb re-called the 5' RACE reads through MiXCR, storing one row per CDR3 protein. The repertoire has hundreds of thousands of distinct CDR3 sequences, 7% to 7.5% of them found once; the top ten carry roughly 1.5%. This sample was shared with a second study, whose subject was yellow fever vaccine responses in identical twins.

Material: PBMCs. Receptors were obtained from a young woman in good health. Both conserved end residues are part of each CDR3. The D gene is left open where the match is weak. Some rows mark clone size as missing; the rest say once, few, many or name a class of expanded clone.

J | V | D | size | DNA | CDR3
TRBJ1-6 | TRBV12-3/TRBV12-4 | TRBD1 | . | TGTGCCAGCAGGCATACCGGGACAGGGGGCTTTAATTCACCCCTCCACTTT | CASRHTGTGGFNSPLHF
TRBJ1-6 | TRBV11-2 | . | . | TGTGCCAGCAGCTTAGCTGACCCGAGCTATAATTCACCCCTCCACTTT | CASSLADPSYNSPLHF
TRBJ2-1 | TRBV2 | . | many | TGTGCCAGCAGGGGGGGGACAGTTCATGAGCAGTTCTTC | CASRGGTVHEQFF
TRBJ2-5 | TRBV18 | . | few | TGTGCCAGCTCACCATGGGGGGACCGAGAGACCCAGTACTTC | CASSPWGDRETQYF
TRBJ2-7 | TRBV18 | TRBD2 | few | TGTGCCAGCTCACCCGGGGGGACCGAATTCTACGAGCAGTACTTC | CASSPGGTEFYEQYF
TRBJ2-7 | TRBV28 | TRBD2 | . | TGTGCCAGCAGTTTGCCCGGGGGTAGCGGGATCTACGAGCAGTACTTC | CASSLPGGSGIYEQYF
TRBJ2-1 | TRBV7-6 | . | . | TGTGCCAGCAGCTCCTTATATAAGGGGGCCTACAATGAGCAGTTCTTC | CASSSLYKGAYNEQFF
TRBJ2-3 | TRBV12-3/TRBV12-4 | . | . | TGTGCCAGCAGTTTTTCGGGGGCCCCAGATACGCAGTATTTT | CASSFSGAPDTQYF
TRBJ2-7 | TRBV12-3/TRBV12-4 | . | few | TGTGCCAGCAGTTCAAGCGAATGGCCGGTCTTC | CASSSSEWPVF
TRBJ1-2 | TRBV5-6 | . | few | TGTGCCAGCAGTCCCGGGTCATGGAGCTATGGCTACACCTTC | CASSPGSWSYGYTF
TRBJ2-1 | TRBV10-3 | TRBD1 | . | TGTGCCACTAGCAGGGGGATGAACAATGAGCAGTTCTTC | CATSRGMNNEQFF
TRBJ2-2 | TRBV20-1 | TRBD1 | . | TGCAGTGCTAGAGATCGGAGACAGGGTACCGGGGAGCTGTTTTTT | CSARDRRQGTGELFF
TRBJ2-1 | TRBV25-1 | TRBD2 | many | TGTGCCAGCAGTCCAGTAGGCGGACTAGCGGGATCCAATGAGCAGTTCTTC | CASSPVGGLAGSNEQFF
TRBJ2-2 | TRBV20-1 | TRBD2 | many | TGCAGTGCTAGGGGGCTAGCGGGAGGCACCGGGGAGCTGTTTTTT | CSARGLAGGTGELFF
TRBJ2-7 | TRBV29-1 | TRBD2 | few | TGCAGCGTTGGACGTAGGCTAGCGGAGACCTACGAGCAGTACTTC | CSVGRRLAETYEQYF
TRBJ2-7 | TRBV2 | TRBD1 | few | TGTGCCAGCAGTGTTTTAGACAGGGAGATCTACGAGCAGTACTTC | CASSVLDREIYEQYF
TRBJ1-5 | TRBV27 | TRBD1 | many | TGTGCCAGCAGTCCCGGGACAGGGGGCGCAGGCAATCAGCCCCAGCATTTT | CASSPGTGGAGNQPQHF
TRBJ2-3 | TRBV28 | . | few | TGTGCCAGCAGTTCCCGGACGGACTATACGCAGTATTTT | CASSSRTDYTQYF
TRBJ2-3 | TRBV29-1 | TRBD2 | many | TGCAGCGTTGTCGGACTAGGCACAGATACGCAGTATTTT | CSVVGLGTDTQYF
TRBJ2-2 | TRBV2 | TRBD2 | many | TGTGCCAGCAGTGTTACTAGCGGGGGCCAGGGGGAGCTGTTTTTT | CASSVTSGGQGELFF
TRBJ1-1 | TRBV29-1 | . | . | TGCAGAGCAGACGAACGCAACACTGAAGCTTTCTTT | CRADERNTEAFF
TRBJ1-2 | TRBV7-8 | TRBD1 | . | TGTGCCAGCAGCAAATCGGGACAGGAGAACTATGGCTACACCTTC | CASSKSGQENYGYTF
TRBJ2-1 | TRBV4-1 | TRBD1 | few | TGCGCCAGCAGCCCTCGGTCAAAGGGACAGGGCATTAGTGAGCAGTTCTTC | CASSPRSKGQGISEQFF
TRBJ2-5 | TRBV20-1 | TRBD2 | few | TGCAGTGCTCCAGAGCGGGGAAGCGAGACCCAGTACTTC | CSAPERGSETQYF
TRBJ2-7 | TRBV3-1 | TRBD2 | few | TGTGCCAGCAGCCAAAGTGGCACTAGCGGCGAGCAGTACTTC | CASSQSGTSGEQYF
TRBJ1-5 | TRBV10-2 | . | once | TGCGCCACAGCGAGAAGTAATAGCAATCAGCCCCAGCATTTT | CATARSNSNQPQHF
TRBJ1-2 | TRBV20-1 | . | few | TGCAGTGCCCAGAGTGAACCTATCTATGGCTACACCTTC | CSAQSEPIYGYTF
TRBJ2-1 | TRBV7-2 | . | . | TGTGCCAGCAGCTTAGGTAGTATCCCCTACAATGAGCAGTTCTTC | CASSLGSIPYNEQFF
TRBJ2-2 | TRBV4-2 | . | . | TGTGCCAGCAGCCAAGGGGGGGTAGCGGTGAACACCGGGGAGCTGTTTTTT | CASSQGGVAVNTGELFF
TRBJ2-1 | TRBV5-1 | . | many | TGCGCCAGCAGCTTTCCCCTAGCGGAGCAGTTCTTC | CASSFPLAEQFF
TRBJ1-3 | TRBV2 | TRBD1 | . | TGTGCCAGCAGTGATGACAGGGGATCTGGAAACACCATATATTTT | CASSDDRGSGNTIYF
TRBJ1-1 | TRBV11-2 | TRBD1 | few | TGTGCCAGCAGCTTAGGGGACAGGGGGCGCAGGAACACTGAAGCTTTCTTT | CASSLGDRGRRNTEAFF
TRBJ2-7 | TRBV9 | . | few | TGTGCCAGCAGCTCCGGGACCCAGACCGAGCAGTACTTC | CASSSGTQTEQYF
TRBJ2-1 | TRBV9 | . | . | TGTGCCAGCAGCGTCGATAGCTCCTACAATGAGCAGTTCTTC | CASSVDSSYNEQFF
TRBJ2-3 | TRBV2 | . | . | TGTGCCAGCGAGGGCTGGGATACGCAGTATTTT | CASEGWDTQYF
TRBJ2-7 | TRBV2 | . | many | TGTGCCAGCAGTGAAGGCAGAGTCTCCTACGAGCAGTACTTC | CASSEGRVSYEQYF